The 26 T cell receptor beta chains given below trace back to one sample, sequenced in a study of Ad26.COV2.S vaccination and SARS-CoV-2 variants (dated by TCRdb to about 2021). Preparation of the library involved the immunoSEQ multiplex PCR assay. Here the immuneACCESS table is served through TCRdb, limited to in-frame sequences with V and J called. Missing clones are a known gap in these copies; in checked studies unresolved V genes cover under half, and the rest lacks a known reason. The sample includes about 350,000 clones, with 92% observed a single time. About 3.9% of the sample comes from the top ten. Sample time point, as interpreted from the label and publication: individuals recovered from natural SARS-CoV-2 infection. The sequenced sample was peripheral blood, obtained after recovery from COVID-19. The source of these receptors is a human donor who had recovered from COVID-19.

This chain links TRBV4-1 with TRBJ2-5; 9 bases agree with TRBD2. Germline CDR1 and CDR2: MGHRA and YSYEKL. The CDR3 length is 17 residues. V lost 1 base and J lost 5; bases outside the gene matches: 11. The CDR3 protein is CASSQAQRGDLRETQYF. The DNA for the CDR3 is TGCGCCAGCAGCCAAGCGCAGCGGGGGGACCTCAGGGAGACCCAGTACTTC.

V gene TRBV5-4 combines with J gene TRBJ1-4, with 9 positions matching TRBD1. The CDR3 has 16 residues. J gave up 2 bases and V 3 bases, and 5 bases lay outside the gene matches. Germline CDR1 and CDR2: SGHNT and YYREEE (reference sequence). CDR3 sequence (DNA): TGTGCCAGCAGCTCCGGACAGGGGAAGACTAATGAAAAACTGTTTTTT. Translated, it gives CASSSGQGKTNEKLFF.

The J gene is TRBJ2-7, the V gene TRBV7-2; 10 positions agree with TRBD2. This CDR3 is 17 amino acids long. Germline-derived CDR1 and CDR2 are SGHTA and FQGNSA. The junction had 14 bases not matched to a gene; V was cut back by 6 bases and J by 3 bases. The CDR3 DNA sequence: TGTGCCAGCAGTCTGGCGAGCGGGGGGGCTGTGGTCTACGAGCAGTACTTC. The encoded protein is CASSLASGGAVVYEQYF.

This chain uses TRBV19 with TRBJ1-2, with 10 bases lining up with TRBD1. Germline assignment: CDR1 LNHDA and CDR2 SQIVND (reference sequence). The J segment lost 1 base and the V segment lost 3 bases, leaving 5 bases of the junction unmatched. The CDR3 spans 16 residues. The CDR3 DNA sequence: TGTGCCAGTAGTATCGGGACAGGGGCCCTTAACTATGGCTACACCTTC. Translated, it gives CASSIGTGALNYGYTF.

The J gene is TRBJ1-1, the V gene TRBV4-2, with 9 positions matching TRBD1. The CDR3 is made up of 14 amino acids. CDR1 is LGHNA, CDR2 YNFKEQ, per germline. Unmatched junction bases numbered 4, after V lost 4 bases and J lost 4 bases. The CDR3 sequence is CASSPGQGITEAFF. CDR3 nucleotides: TGTGCCAGCAGCCCGGGACAGGGAATCACTGAAGCTTTCTTT.

The rearrangement links TRBV6-2 or TRBV6-3 to TRBJ2-7; 8 bases agree with TRBD1. The junction had 7 bases not matched to a gene; V was cut back by 5 bases and J by 7 bases. CDR3 length equals 13 residues. From germline, CDR1 is MNHEY and CDR2 SVGEGT. The CDR3 is CASSLDRVGEQYF. As DNA, the CDR3 is TGTGCCAGCAGTCTGGACAGGGTTGGGGAGCAGTACTTC.

The V call is TRBV7-9, the J call TRBJ2-3; D is ambiguous. CDR1 and CDR2 from the germline V gene are SEHNR and FQNEAQ (reference sequence). The CDR3 is 12 residues long. Trimming removed 3 bases at V and 6 bases at J, with 7 bases between. Written as DNA, the CDR3 is TGTGCCAGCAGCTTGCCAAGGGATACGCAGTATTTT. Translating it yields CASSLPRDTQYF.

This clone was detected a few times. The chain combines TRBV10-3 with TRBJ1-1; no firm D call. Germline values: CDR1 ENHRY, CDR2 SYGVKD. The CDR3 is 14 residues long. The germline V and J ends were trimmed by 2 bases and 1 base, with 8 bases remaining between them. The CDR3 here is CAISEADPNTEAFF. The DNA for the CDR3 is TGTGCCATCAGTGAGGCCGACCCGAACACTGAAGCTTTCTTT.

The chain uses TRBV15 and TRBJ1-2; 7 bases are a match to TRBD1. Trimming took 2 bases from V and 13 from J; bases not matched to a gene: 7. Germline V gene data show CDR1 as LNHNV and CDR2 as YYDKDF (reference sequence). The CDR3 is 12 residues long. The CDR3: CATSRSTGSGTF. In nucleotides, the CDR3 is TGTGCCACCAGCAGATCGACAGGGTCCGGCACCTTC. The full variable domain, its missing parts supplied by reference TRBV15 and TRBJ1-2, is DAMVIQNPRYQVTQFGKPVTLSCSQTLNHNVMYWYQQKSSQAPKLLFHYYDKDFNNEADTPDNFQSRRPNTSFCFLDIRSPGLGDTAMYLCATSRSTGSGTFGSGTRLTVV.

This rearrangement joins TRBV27 to TRBJ2-2; no clear D. Between the trimmed V and J ends, which lost 2 bases and 6 bases, there was a span of 4 bases. Germline CDR1 reads MNHEY; CDR2 reads SMNVEV (reference sequence). The CDR3 spans 12 residues. The CDR3 sequence is CASSLPPGELFF. The CDR3 nucleotides are TGTGCCAGCAGTTTACCCCCCGGGGAGCTGTTTTTT.

The chain joins TRBV7-4 to TRBJ1-1; 7 bases agree with TRBD1. The CDR3 runs 16 residues. J gave up 4 bases and V 9 bases, and 17 bases lay outside the gene matches. Germline CDR1 and CDR2: SGHVT and SQSDAQ. Here the CDR3 reads CASLVGGPGETTEAFF. DNA of the CDR3: TGTGCCAGTTTAGTAGGGGGCCCCGGCGAGACCACTGAAGCTTTCTTT.

The V call is TRBV7-2, the J call TRBJ1-4; possibly TRBD1 for D (6 bases). CDR1 and CDR2 (germline): SGHTA, FQGNSA. The ends were cut back, 3 bases at V and 7 bases at J, with 18 bases in the middle. The CDR3 runs 16 residues. The CDR3 sequence: CASSFLLGRGGEKLFF. For the CDR3, the DNA is TGTGCCAGCAGCTTCCTGTTAGGCAGGGGAGGTGAAAAACTGTTTTTT. The full variable domain, its missing parts supplied by reference TRBV7-2 and TRBJ1-4, is GAGVSQSPSNKVTEKGKDVELRCDPISGHTALYWYRQSLGQGLEFLIYFQGNSAPDKSGLPSDRFSAERTGGSVSTLTIQRTQQEDSAVYLCASSFLLGRGGEKLFFGSGTQLSVL.

The gene calls are TRBV27 and TRBJ2-3, with 8 bases matching TRBD2. Germline lookup yields CDR1 MNHEY and CDR2 SMNVEV (reference sequence). This CDR3 comprises 16 residues. J was trimmed by 2 bases and V by 3 bases; bases with no gene match: 7. As DNA, the CDR3 is TGTGCCAGCAGTTTCGGTAGCGGGGATTCCACAGATACGCAGTATTTT. Translating it yields CASSFGSGDSTDTQYF.

The chain uses TRBV4-3 and TRBJ1-4; D may be TRBD1 (5 bases). The germline gives CDR1 LGHNA, CDR2 YSLEER. The CDR3 consists of 15 residues. The V end lost 0 bases, the J end lost 7 bases, and 12 bases lay between the germline ends. In DNA form, the CDR3 reads TGCGCCAGCAGCCAAGACCGGGGGTTGGGTGAAAAACTGTTTTTT. It yields the protein CASSQDRGLGEKLFF.

The J gene is TRBJ2-7, the V gene TRBV9; D may be TRBD1 (5 bases). The CDR3 has 14 amino acids. Germline loops: CDR1 SGDLS, CDR2 YYNGEE. Trimming removed 3 bases from V and 7 bases from J, with 17 bases in between. In DNA, the CDR3 is TGTGCCAGCAGCGCCTCCCCAGACAGTTTTGAGCAGTACTTC. It is translated as CASSASPDSFEQYF.

J is TRBJ1-2 and V is TRBV6-2 or TRBV6-3; TRBD1 aligns across 7 bases. The length of the CDR3 is 12 residues. V lost 6 bases and J lost 6; bases outside the gene matches: 4. Germline V CDR1 and CDR2: MNHEY, SVGEGT. Here the CDR3 reads CASSQDRHGYTF. Here the CDR3 DNA reads TGTGCCAGCAGCCAGGACAGGCATGGCTACACCTTC.

V gene TRBV7-6 combines with J gene TRBJ2-3; perhaps TRBD1 as D (5 bases). CDR3 length equals 15 residues. Germline CDR1 reads SGHVS; CDR2 reads FNYEAQ. The V and J ends lost 5 bases and 7 bases respectively, with 19 bases between them. CDR3 sequence (DNA): TGTGCCAGCAGCCCCTCAGGGCGGACCCCTAATACGCAGTATTTT. The encoded protein is CASSPSGRTPNTQYF.

This clone showed up just once. Other DNA sequences in the sample encode the same CDR3. The V gene is TRBV27, the J gene TRBJ1-1; D is possibly TRBD1 (5 bases). Germline loops: CDR1 MNHEY, CDR2 SMNVEV (reference sequence). The CDR3 has 14 residues. V lost 0 bases and J 4 bases, leaving 9 bases between the germline ends. The CDR3 loop is CASSLSRGSTEAFF. The CDR3, as DNA: TGTGCCAGCAGTTTATCGAGGGGTAGCACTGAAGCTTTCTTT.

This chain connects TRBV6-6 to TRBJ1-4; D is perhaps TRBD1 (5 bases). This CDR3 has 13 amino acids. Germline V gene lookup returns CDR1 MNHNY and CDR2 SVGAGI (reference sequence). The ends were cut back, 5 bases at V and 5 bases at J, with 9 bases in the middle. CDR3: CASSRDWNEKLFF. The CDR3 DNA follows: TGTGCCAGCAGTAGGGACTGGAATGAAAAACTGTTTTTT.

The chain carries TRBV11-2 and TRBJ2-7; unclear D gene. CDR3 length equals 13 residues. Trimming cost V 1 base and J 3 bases, with 7 bases left between them. Germline values: CDR1 SGHAT, CDR2 FQNNGV. CDR3 amino acids: CASSLATYYEQYF. DNA for the CDR3: TGTGCCAGCAGCTTAGCAACCTACTACGAGCAGTACTTC.

The CDR3 is CASSPGREWAKNIQYF. CDR3 bases: TGTGCCAGCTCACCGGGCAGGGAATGGGCCAAAAACATTCAGTACTTC. The rearrangement links TRBV18 to TRBJ2-4; D possibly corresponds to TRBD1 (5 bases). V gave up 3 bases and J gave up 1 base, with 13 bases separating them. The CDR3 consists of 16 residues. Germline-derived CDR1 and CDR2 are KGHSH and LQKENI.

The chain recombines TRBV4-1 with TRBJ2-1, with a tentative D call TRBD2 (6 bases). CDR1 is MGHRA, CDR2 YSYEKL, per germline. V gave up 4 bases and J gave up 0 bases, with 10 bases separating them. The CDR3 covers 15 residues. The CDR3 bases are TGCGCCAGCAGCCTCGGGGGAAACTCCTACAATGAGCAGTTCTTC. Translated, it gives CASSLGGNSYNEQFF.

This chain uses TRBV19 with TRBJ1-3, with a possible D match to TRBD1 (5 bases). Trimming cost V 6 bases and J 0 bases, with 9 bases left between them. The CDR3 is 14 amino acids. Germline assignment: CDR1 LNHDA and CDR2 SQIVND (reference sequence). The CDR3 sequence is CASRDTASGNTIYF. CDR3 nucleotide sequence: TGTGCCAGTAGGGACACCGCCTCTGGAAACACCATATATTTT.

The chain couples TRBV9 to TRBJ2-1, with 10 nucleotides matching TRBD2. The germline gives CDR1 SGDLS, CDR2 YYNGEE. This CDR3 spans 16 amino acids. Trimming took 0 bases from V and 5 from J; bases not matched to a gene: 5. CDR3 in amino acids: CASSVDLAGANNEQFF. In nucleotides, the CDR3 is TGTGCCAGCAGCGTAGATCTAGCGGGGGCTAACAATGAGCAGTTCTTC. The entire variable domain, with the rest obtained from reference TRBV9 and TRBJ2-1, is as follows: DSGVTQTPKHLITATGQRVTLRCSPRSGDLSVYWYQQSLDQGLQFLIQYYNGEERAKGNILERFSAQQFPDLHSELNLSSLELGDSALYFCASSVDLAGANNEQFFGPGTRLTVL.

This chain joins TRBV10-3 and TRBJ1-2; 11 bases line up with TRBD1. Per germline, CDR1 ENHRY and CDR2 SYGVKD. With V trimmed by 2 bases and J by 8 bases, 10 bases remained unmatched. This CDR3 region has 16 residues. The CDR3 reads CAISETTGTGGGGYTF. CDR3 in DNA: TGTGCCATCAGTGAGACAACCGGGACAGGGGGAGGGGGCTACACCTTC.

This chain joins TRBV7-2 and TRBJ1-5, with TRBD1 matching over 7 bases. V was pared by 3 bases and J by 1 base, with 3 bases of the junction left unmatched. The CDR3 totals 15 residues. Germline lookup yields CDR1 SGHTA and CDR2 FQGNSA. CDR3 region: CASSFQGGSNQPQHF. CDR3 nucleotide sequence: TGTGCCAGCAGCTTCCAGGGGGGGAGCAATCAGCCCCAGCATTTT.